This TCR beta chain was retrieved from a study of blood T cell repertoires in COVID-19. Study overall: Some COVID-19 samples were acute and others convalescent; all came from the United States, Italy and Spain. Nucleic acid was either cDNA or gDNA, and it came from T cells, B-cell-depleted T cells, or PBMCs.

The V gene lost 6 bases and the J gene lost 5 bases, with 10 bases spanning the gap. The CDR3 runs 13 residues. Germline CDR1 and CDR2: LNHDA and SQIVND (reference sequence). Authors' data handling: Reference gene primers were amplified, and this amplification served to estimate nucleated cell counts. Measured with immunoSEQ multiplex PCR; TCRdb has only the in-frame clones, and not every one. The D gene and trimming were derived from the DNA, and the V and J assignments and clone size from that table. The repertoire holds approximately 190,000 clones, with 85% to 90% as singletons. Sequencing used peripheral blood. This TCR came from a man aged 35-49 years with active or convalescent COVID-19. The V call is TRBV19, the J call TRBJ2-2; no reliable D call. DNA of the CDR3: TGTGCCAGTAGCCACCTGAGTACCGGGGAGCTGTTTTTT. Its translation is CASSHLSTGELFF. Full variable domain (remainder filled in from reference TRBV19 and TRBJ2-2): DGGITQSPKYLFRKEGQNVTLSCEQNLNHDAMYWYRQDPGQGLRLIYYSQIVNDFQKGDIAEGYSVSREKKESFPLTVTSAQKNPTAFYLCASSHLSTGELFFGEGSRLTVL.